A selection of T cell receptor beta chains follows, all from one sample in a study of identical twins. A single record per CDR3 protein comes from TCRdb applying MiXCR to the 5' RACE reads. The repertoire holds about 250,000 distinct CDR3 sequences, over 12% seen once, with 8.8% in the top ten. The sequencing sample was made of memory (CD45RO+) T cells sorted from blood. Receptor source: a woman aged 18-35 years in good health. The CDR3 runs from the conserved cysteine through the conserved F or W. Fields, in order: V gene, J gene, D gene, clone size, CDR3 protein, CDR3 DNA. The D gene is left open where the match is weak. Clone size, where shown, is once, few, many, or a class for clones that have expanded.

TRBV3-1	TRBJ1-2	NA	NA	CASSPLPWGGGYGYTF	TGTGCCAGCAGCCCTCTTCCCTGGGGGGGTGGGTATGGCTACACCTTC
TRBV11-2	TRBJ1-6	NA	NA	CASSLMDGRNSPLHF	TGTGCCAGCAGCCTTATGGACGGAAGAAATTCACCCCTCCACTTT
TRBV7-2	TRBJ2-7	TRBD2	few	CASSQTSGGTYEQYF	TGTGCCAGCAGCCAAACTAGCGGGGGAACCTACGAGCAGTACTTC
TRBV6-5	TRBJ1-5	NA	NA	CASTTGDQPQHF	TGTGCCAGCACCACCGGAGATCAGCCCCAGCATTTT
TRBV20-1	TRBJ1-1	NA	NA	CSVRDPNTEAFF	TGCAGTGTTAGGGACCCGAACACTGAAGCTTTCTTT
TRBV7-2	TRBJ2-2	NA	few	CASSLTSLRNTGELFF	TGTGCCAGCAGCCTGACTAGTCTCCGAAACACCGGGGAGCTGTTTTTT
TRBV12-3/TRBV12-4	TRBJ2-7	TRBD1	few	CASSSDRGPYEQYF	TGTGCCAGCAGTTCCGACAGGGGGCCCTACGAGCAGTACTTC
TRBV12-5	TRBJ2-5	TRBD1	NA	CASGSDGTGVTQYF	TGTGCTAGTGGTTCCGATGGTACAGGGGTGACCCAGTACTTC
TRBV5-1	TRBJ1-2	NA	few	CASSLDRVHGYTF	TGCGCCAGCAGCTTGGACAGGGTACATGGCTACACCTTC
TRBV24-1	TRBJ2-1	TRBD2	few	CATSDWRTSVSSYNEQFF	TGTGCCACCAGTGATTGGAGAACTAGCGTTAGCTCCTACAATGAGCAGTTCTTC
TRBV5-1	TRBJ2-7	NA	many	CASSPQGTYEQYF	TGCGCCAGCAGCCCACAGGGAACCTACGAGCAGTACTTC
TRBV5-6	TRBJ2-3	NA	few	CASSLVPITDTQYF	TGTGCCAGCAGCCTGGTTCCTATCACAGATACGCAGTATTTT
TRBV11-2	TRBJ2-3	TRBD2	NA	CASSFLLAGASRTDTQYF	TGTGCCAGCAGCTTCCTACTAGCGGGGGCCTCACGCACAGATACGCAGTATTTT
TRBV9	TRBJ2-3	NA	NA	CASSSIPGGPDTQYF	TGTGCCAGCAGCTCGATTCCGGGGGGCCCAGATACGCAGTATTTT
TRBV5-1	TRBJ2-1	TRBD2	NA	CASSLSRGLAGESSYNEQFF	TGCGCCAGCAGCCTGTCCCGGGGACTAGCGGGAGAGTCCTCCTACAATGAGCAGTTCTTC
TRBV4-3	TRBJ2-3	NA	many	CASSYRPRSTDTQYF	TGCGCCAGCAGCTACCGACCACGGAGCACAGATACGCAGTATTTT
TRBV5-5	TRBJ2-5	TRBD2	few	CASKGLAVQETQYF	TGTGCCAGCAAAGGACTAGCGGTACAAGAGACCCAGTACTTC
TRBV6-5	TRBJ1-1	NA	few	CASSYQGFGTEAFF	TGTGCCAGCAGTTACCAAGGGTTTGGCACTGAAGCTTTCTTT
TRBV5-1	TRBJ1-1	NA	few	CASSSDRRSNEAFF	TGCGCCAGCAGCTCCGATAGGAGATCAAACGAAGCTTTCTTT
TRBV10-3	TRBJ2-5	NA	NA	CAISSGLQETQYF	TGTGCCATCAGTTCCGGATTACAAGAGACCCAGTACTTC
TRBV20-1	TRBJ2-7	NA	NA	CSAFNPRGNEQYF	TGCAGTGCATTTAACCCGAGGGGAAACGAGCAGTACTTC
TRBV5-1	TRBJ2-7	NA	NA	CASSSARYEQYF	TGCGCCAGCAGCTCCGCGCGGTACGAGCAGTACTTC
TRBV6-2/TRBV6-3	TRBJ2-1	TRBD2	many	CASLGSREGYNEQFF	TGTGCCAGCCTGGGTTCGCGGGAGGGTTACAATGAGCAGTTCTTC
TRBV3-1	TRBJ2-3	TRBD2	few	CASSRSGTSGGVGGTDTQYF	TGTGCCAGCAGCCGCAGCGGGACTAGCGGGGGGGTGGGTGGTACAGATACGCAGTATTTT
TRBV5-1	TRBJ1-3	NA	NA	CASSLDVGAGNTIYF	TGCGCCAGCAGCTTGGATGTGGGTGCTGGAAACACCATATATTTT
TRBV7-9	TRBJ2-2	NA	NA	CASSLAIGAGELFF	TGTGCCAGCAGCTTGGCTATTGGGGCCGGGGAGCTGTTTTTT
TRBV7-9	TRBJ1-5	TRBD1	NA	CASSYTGVGQPQHF	TGTGCCAGCAGTTATACAGGGGTAGGTCAGCCCCAGCATTTT